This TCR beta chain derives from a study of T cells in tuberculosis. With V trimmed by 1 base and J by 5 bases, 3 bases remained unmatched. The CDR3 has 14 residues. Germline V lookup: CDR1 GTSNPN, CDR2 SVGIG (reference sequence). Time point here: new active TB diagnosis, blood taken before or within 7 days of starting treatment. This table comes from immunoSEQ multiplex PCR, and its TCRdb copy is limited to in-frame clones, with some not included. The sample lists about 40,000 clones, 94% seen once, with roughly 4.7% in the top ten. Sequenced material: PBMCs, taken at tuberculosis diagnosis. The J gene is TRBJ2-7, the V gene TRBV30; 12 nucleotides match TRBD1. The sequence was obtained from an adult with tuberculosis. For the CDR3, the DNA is TGTGCCTGGAGTGGGGACAGGGGGCCCCACGAGCAGTACTTC. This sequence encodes CAWSGDRGPHEQYF. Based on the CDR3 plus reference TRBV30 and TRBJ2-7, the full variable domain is SQTIHQWPATLVQPVGSPLSLECTVEGTSNPNLYWYRQAAGRGLQLLFYSVGIGQISSEVPQNLSASRPQDRQFILSSKKLLLSDSGFYLCAWSGDRGPHEQYFGPGTRLTVT.